What follows are 23 T cell receptor beta chains derived from one specimen sequenced in a study of memory CD8 T cells in hepatitis C reinfection. Assay: immunoSEQ multiplex PCR; the TCRdb copy retains only in-frame clones and omits some. Among about 4,800 clones listed, approximately 88% were seen once. Time point specified: late/post reinfection, 12 to 24 weeks after detection. No in vitro expansion preceded TCR sequencing of the sorted cells. The sequenced sample was naive CD8+ T cells sorted from blood. The source of these receptors is a man in his fifties with hepatitis C virus infection.

This sequence joins TRBV2 and TRBJ2-7; tentative D call: TRBD1 (5 bases). CDR3 length equals 16 residues. Germline CDR1 reads SNHLY; CDR2 reads FYNNEI. Trimming took off 2 bases at V and 6 bases at J, with 20 bases between the two ends. Here the CDR3 DNA reads TGTGCCAGCAGTGAAATTCTAGGGCAGGGCTTGAGCGAGCAGTACTTC. This encodes CASSEILGQGLSEQYF.

This clone has just one count. V usage is TRBV5-4 and J usage is TRBJ2-7, with 7 bases that match TRBD1. This CDR3 has 14 residues. Per germline, CDR1 SGHNT and CDR2 YYREEE (reference sequence). The V gene end was trimmed by 2 bases and the J gene end by 2 bases; junction bases not matched to a gene: 4. The CDR3 spells CASSFRDSPYEQYF. In DNA, the CDR3 is TGTGCCAGCAGCTTCCGGGACAGTCCCTACGAGCAGTACTTC.

The chain combines TRBV16 with TRBJ2-3; 13 positions match TRBD2. Unmatched junction bases numbered 12, after V lost 2 bases and J lost 1 base. The CDR3 contains 20 residues. CDR1 and CDR2 (germline): KGHSY, FQNENV. In DNA, the CDR3 is TGTGCCAGCAGCCAAGGACTAGCGGGAGTAGGTCGGAGGGGCACAGATACGCAGTATTTT. Amino acid sequence: CASSQGLAGVGRRGTDTQYF.

The chain links TRBV19 to TRBJ2-7; unclear D gene. Germline CDR1 reads LNHDA; CDR2 reads SQIVND (reference sequence). CDR3 length: 11 amino acids. Trimming shortened V by 5 bases and J by 5 bases, and 7 bases separated the two germline ends. The CDR3 is CASSGLHEQYF. CDR3 nucleotides: TGTGCCAGTAGTGGGCTTCACGAGCAGTACTTC.

This chain joins TRBV6-5 and TRBJ1-4; 8 bases are a match to TRBD1. This CDR3 is built from 15 residues. Germline V lookup: CDR1 MNHEY, CDR2 SVGAGI. V was pared by 1 base and J by 5 bases, with 3 bases of the junction left unmatched. CDR3 sequence: CASSYLTGANEKLFF. The DNA for the CDR3 is TGTGCCAGCAGTTACTTGACAGGGGCAAATGAAAAACTGTTTTTT.

The V and J genes are TRBV9 and TRBJ1-1; maybe TRBD1 (5 bases). Germline values: CDR1 SGDLS, CDR2 YYNGEE. This CDR3 has 16 amino acids. V was cut by 3 bases and J by 1 base, with 16 bases left in between. The CDR3 DNA sequence: TGTGCCAGCAGCGCCGATCCCGGGACTTCGAACACTGAAGCTTTCTTT. Residues: CASSADPGTSNTEAFF.

CDR3 nucleotides: TGTGCCAGCTTCCCGTCGGGGGGACCGGTCCACAACTATGGCTACACCTTC. It codes for CASFPSGGPVHNYGYTF. J is TRBJ1-2 and V is TRBV7-9; possible D gene TRBD1, 5 bases. The V gene lost 8 bases and the J gene lost 2 bases, with 24 bases spanning the gap. Germline-derived CDR1 and CDR2 are SEHNR and FQNEAQ (reference sequence). This CDR3 region has 17 residues.

This chain connects TRBV11-2 to TRBJ1-3, with D perhaps TRBD1 (5 bases). The CDR3 spans 16 residues. Germline lookup yields CDR1 SGHAT and CDR2 FQNNGV. V was shortened by 1 base and J by 6 bases, with 16 bases between the two germline ends. CDR3 in amino acids: CASSLARDWGINTIYF. The CDR3, as DNA: TGTGCCAGCAGCTTAGCTCGGGACTGGGGTATAAACACCATATATTTT.

This clone turned up a few times. The chain employs TRBV4-3 and TRBJ2-7, with 7 bases lining up with TRBD1. Germline trimming cut 1 base from V and 5 bases from J; bases unmatched to any gene: 5. The CDR3 has 14 residues. CDR1 and CDR2 from the germline V gene are LGHNA and YSLEER. DNA of the CDR3: TGCGCCAGCAGCCAAGTACAGGGGATCCACGAGCAGTACTTC. Amino acids: CASSQVQGIHEQYF.

In this sample, this clone turned up once. The V and J genes are TRBV10-1 and TRBJ2-3; 7 nucleotides line up with TRBD1. The CDR3 is 14 residues long. With V trimmed by 3 bases and J by 4 bases, 4 bases remained unmatched. The germline V gene encodes CDR1 WNHNN and CDR2 SYGVQD (reference sequence). CDR3 DNA: TGCGCCAGCAGTGATGTAGGGGGCGCAGATACGCAGTATTTT. Its protein product is CASSDVGGADTQYF.

The chain links TRBV30 to TRBJ2-1; TRBD2 is a possible D gene (6 bases). Germline CDR1 is GTSNPN and CDR2 is SVGIG (reference sequence). This CDR3 is built from 12 residues. Trimming cost V 3 bases and J 8 bases, with 11 bases left between them. This chain's CDR3 is CAWSLANHEQFF. The CDR3 region has the DNA TGTGCCTGGAGCCTAGCGAACCATGAGCAGTTCTTC.

The chain links TRBV27 to TRBJ2-7; TRBD2 matches 8 bases. Germline V gene data show CDR1 as MNHEY and CDR2 as SMNVEV (reference sequence). Trimming took 11 bases from V and 1 from J; bases not matched to a gene: 7. The CDR3 is 13 amino acids. The CDR3 here is CASKAGGSYEQYF. In DNA form, the CDR3 reads TGTGCCTCGAAGGCGGGGGGATCCTACGAGCAGTACTTC.

The rearrangement links TRBV2 to TRBJ2-1; 8 bases are shared with TRBD2. Trimming at V came to 9 bases and at J to 4 bases, leaving 14 bases not matched to a gene. The germline V gene encodes CDR1 SNHLY and CDR2 FYNNEI. This CDR3 comprises 16 residues. The CDR3 bases are TGTGCCAGTCTCAAAGTCGTGAGCGGGAGTTACAATGAGCAGTTCTTC. Protein: CASLKVVSGSYNEQFF.

The rearrangement joins TRBV6-5 to TRBJ2-1, with D possibly matching TRBD2 (5 bases). Germline CDR1 reads MNHEY; CDR2 reads SVGAGI. The CDR3 length is 13 residues. Trimming removed 4 bases at V and 6 bases at J, with 10 bases between. Written as DNA, the CDR3 is TGTGCCAGCAGTTGGGGAGCGAGCAATGAGCAGTTCTTC. This encodes CASSWGASNEQFF.

This clone is a singleton in its sample. This sequence joins TRBV11-2 and TRBJ2-5; 12 nucleotides agree with TRBD2. This CDR3 comprises 16 residues. V trimming: 5 bases; J trimming: 1 base; junction bases outside the gene matches: 5. CDR1 is SGHAT and CDR2 is FQNNGV in the germline V gene. The CDR3 region is CASSQWTSGIQETQYF. As DNA, the CDR3 is TGTGCCAGCAGCCAATGGACTAGCGGGATCCAAGAGACCCAGTACTTC.

The V gene is TRBV4-2, the J gene TRBJ2-7; the D gene is possibly TRBD1 (6 bases). The CDR3 contains 11 residues. Germline CDR1 and CDR2: LGHNA and YNFKEQ. Trimming pared 4 bases from V and 7 bases from J, leaving 8 bases between. Here the CDR3 reads CASSLGAEQYF. The CDR3 DNA follows: TGTGCCAGCAGCCTGGGGGCGGAGCAGTACTTC.

This clone was detected only once. V is TRBV28 and J is TRBJ1-5, with no clear D. CDR3 size: 13 residues. The germline CDR1 and CDR2 sequences are MDHEN and SYDVKM. The V gene lost 4 bases and the J gene lost 4 bases, with 8 bases spanning the gap. The CDR3 protein is CASSSGSNQPQHF. DNA for the CDR3: TGTGCCAGCAGTTCCGGGAGTAATCAGCCCCAGCATTTT.

The chain recombines TRBV5-4 with TRBJ2-7, with 11 bases lining up with TRBD1. This CDR3 is built from 15 residues. Germline V gene lookup returns CDR1 SGHNT and CDR2 YYREEE (reference sequence). Unmatched junction bases numbered 3, after V lost 3 bases and J lost 1 base. The chain's CDR3 is CASSWGQGVSYEQYF. DNA for the CDR3: TGTGCCAGCAGCTGGGGACAGGGGGTTTCCTACGAGCAGTACTTC.

The chain is built from TRBV4-3 and TRBJ1-3, with a tentative D call TRBD1 (5 bases). CDR3 length: 16 amino acids. V lost 0 bases, J lost 3 bases, and 12 bases lay in between. CDR1 is LGHNA, CDR2 YSLEER, per germline. DNA for the CDR3: TGCGCCAGCAGCCAAGATCCGGGGGGGAGTGGAAACACCATATATTTT. Its translation is CASSQDPGGSGNTIYF.

The chain employs TRBV30 and TRBJ2-7; 7 bases fit TRBD2. Germline CDR1 reads GTSNPN; CDR2 reads SVGIG (reference sequence). This CDR3 has 14 amino acids. Trimming removed 3 bases from V and 4 bases from J; junction bases left unmatched: 9. DNA of the CDR3: TGTGCCTGGAGAGCGGGGAGGACCCTATACGAGCAGTACTTC. Its translation: CAWRAGRTLYEQYF.

This clone was seen once. The CDR3 nucleotides are TGTGCCAGCAGCTTAGTTTCAGGTAGCGCTACGCAGTATTTT. Encoded protein: CASSLVSGSATQYF. The chain has TRBV7-9 and TRBJ2-3, with TRBD2 as a possible D gene (5 bases). The CDR3 consists of 14 residues. CDR1 and CDR2 (germline): SEHNR, FQNEAQ (reference sequence). V was pared by 1 base and J by 8 bases, with 13 bases between.

The chain recombines TRBV11-3 with TRBJ2-1; maybe TRBD1 (6 bases). The CDR3 has 14 residues. The germline V gene encodes CDR1 SGHNT and CDR2 YENEEA. V was cut by 7 bases and J by 7 bases, with 17 bases left in between. CDR3 loop: CASNASQGWNEQFF. As DNA, the CDR3 is TGTGCCAGCAACGCCTCACAGGGTTGGAATGAGCAGTTCTTC.

The chain has TRBV9 and TRBJ2-1; 12 bases line up with TRBD2. The length of the CDR3 is 16 residues. After removal of 4 bases from V and 5 bases from J, the junction contained 7 bases not matched to a gene. Germline V gene sequence: CDR1 SGDLS, CDR2 YYNGEE. Written as DNA, the CDR3 is TGTGCCAGCAGCTCCCTAGCGGGAGGGCCTCACAATGAGCAGTTCTTC. This gives the protein CASSSLAGGPHNEQFF.